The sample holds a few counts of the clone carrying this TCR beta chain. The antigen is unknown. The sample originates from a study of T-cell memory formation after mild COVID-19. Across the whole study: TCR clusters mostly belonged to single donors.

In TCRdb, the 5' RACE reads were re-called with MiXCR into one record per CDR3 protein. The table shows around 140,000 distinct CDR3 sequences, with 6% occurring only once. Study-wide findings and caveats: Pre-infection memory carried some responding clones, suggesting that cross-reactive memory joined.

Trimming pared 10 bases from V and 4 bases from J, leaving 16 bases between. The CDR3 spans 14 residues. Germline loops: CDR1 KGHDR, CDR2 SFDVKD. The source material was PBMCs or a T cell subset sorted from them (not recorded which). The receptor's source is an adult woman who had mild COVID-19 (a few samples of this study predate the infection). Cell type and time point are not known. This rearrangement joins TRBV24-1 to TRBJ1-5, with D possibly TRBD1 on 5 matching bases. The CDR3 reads CATAAGKVNQPQHF. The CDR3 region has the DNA TGTGCCACAGCGGCAGGGAAGGTGAATCAGCCCCAGCATTTT.